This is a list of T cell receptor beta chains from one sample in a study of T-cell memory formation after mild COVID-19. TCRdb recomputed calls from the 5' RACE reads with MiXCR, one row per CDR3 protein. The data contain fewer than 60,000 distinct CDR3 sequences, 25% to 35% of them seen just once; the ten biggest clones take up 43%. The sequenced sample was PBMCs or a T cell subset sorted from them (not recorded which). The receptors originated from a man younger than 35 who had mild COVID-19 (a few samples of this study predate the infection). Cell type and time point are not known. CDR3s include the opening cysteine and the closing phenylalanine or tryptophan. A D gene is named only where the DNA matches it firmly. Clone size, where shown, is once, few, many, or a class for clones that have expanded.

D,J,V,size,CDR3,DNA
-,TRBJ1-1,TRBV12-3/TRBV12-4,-,CATGGGGTEAFF,TGTGCCACCGGGGGGGGTGGCACTGAAGCTTTCTTT
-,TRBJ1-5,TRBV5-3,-,CARSPGTLLQHF,TGTGCCAGAAGCCCGGGGACCCTACTCCAGCATTTT
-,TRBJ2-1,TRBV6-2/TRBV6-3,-,CASSYPQGNYNEQFF,TGTGCCAGCAGTTACCCACAGGGCAACTACAATGAGCAGTTCTTC
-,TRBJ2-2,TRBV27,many,CASSFGRANTGELFF,TGTGCCAGCAGTTTCGGGCGGGCGAACACCGGGGAGCTGTTTTTT
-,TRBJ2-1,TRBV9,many,CASSVGGGNEQFF,TGTGCCAGCAGCGTAGGAGGGGGTAATGAGCAGTTCTTC
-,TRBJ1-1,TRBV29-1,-,CSALQGGTEAFF,TGCAGCGCGCTACAGGGCGGCACTGAAGCTTTCTTT
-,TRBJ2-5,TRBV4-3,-,CASSQETLGGTQYF,TGCGCCAGCAGCCAAGAAACCCTCGGGGGCACCCAGTACTTC
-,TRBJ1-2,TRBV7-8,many,CASSLGSANYGYTF,TGTGCCAGCAGCTTAGGGTCAGCTAACTATGGCTACACCTTC
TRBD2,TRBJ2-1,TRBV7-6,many,CASSLGSGGIYNEQFF,TGTGCCAGCAGCTTAGGTAGCGGGGGGATCTACAATGAGCAGTTCTTC
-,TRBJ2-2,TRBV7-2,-,CASSPGAELFF,TGTGCCAGCAGCCCAGGGGCGGAGCTGTTTTTT
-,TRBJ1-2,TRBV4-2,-,CASSQDSGYGYTF,TGTGCCAGCAGCCAAGATTCGGGTTATGGCTACACCTTC
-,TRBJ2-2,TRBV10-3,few,CAISPLHPTGELFF,TGTGCCATCAGCCCACTACACCCGACCGGGGAGCTGTTTTTT
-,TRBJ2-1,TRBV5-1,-,CASSLSGVPYNEQFF,TGCGCCAGCAGCTTGTCAGGGGTACCTTACAATGAGCAGTTCTTC
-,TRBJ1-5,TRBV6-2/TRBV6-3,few,CASSNQGINQPQHF,TGTGCCAGCAGCAATCAGGGTATCAATCAGCCCCAGCATTTT
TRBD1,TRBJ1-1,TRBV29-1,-,CSADREEAFF,TGCAGCGCCGACAGGGAAGAAGCTTTCTTT
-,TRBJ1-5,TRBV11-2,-,CASSFGNRDRNQPQHF,TGTGCCAGCAGCTTTGGGAACAGGGATCGCAATCAGCCCCAGCATTTT
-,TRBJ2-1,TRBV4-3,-,CASSQDLGALGYNEQFF,TGCGCCAGCAGCCAAGATCTAGGGGCGTTGGGCTACAATGAGCAGTTCTTC
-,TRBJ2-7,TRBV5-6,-,CASSYTDYEQYF,TGTGCCAGCAGCTATACAGACTACGAGCAGTACTTC
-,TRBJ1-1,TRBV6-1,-,CASSEASWIANTEAFF,TGTGCCAGCAGTGAAGCGAGTTGGATAGCTAACACTGAAGCTTTCTTT
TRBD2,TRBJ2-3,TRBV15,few,CATSRTSGGADTQYF,TGTGCCACCAGCAGGACTAGCGGGGGGGCAGATACGCAGTATTTT
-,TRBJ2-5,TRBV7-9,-,CASSLARNQETQYF,TGTGCCAGCAGCTTAGCCCGGAACCAAGAGACCCAGTACTTC
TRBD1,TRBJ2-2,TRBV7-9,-,CASSLAFRDRNTGELFF,TGTGCCAGCAGCTTAGCCTTCCGGGACAGGAACACCGGGGAGCTGTTTTTT